Listed below are T cell receptor beta chains from one sample, sequenced in a study of shared clonotypes between healthy human individuals. TCRdb's copy holds only in-frame clones and misses some; the assay was immunoSEQ multiplex PCR. The sample lists over 2 million clones, about 95% occurring once. The sequenced sample was naive CD8+ T cells sorted from blood. The receptors were gathered from a man in his late teens or twenties in good health. The CDR3 runs from the conserved cysteine through the conserved F or W. The order of the fields is V gene, clone size, J gene, D gene, CDR3 DNA, CDR3 protein. The D gene is left open where the match is weak. A clone size is listed for some rows: how often the clone was seen (once, few, many), or a class if it is expanded.

V gene: TRBV9
clone size: .
J gene: TRBJ2-7
D gene: .
CDR3 DNA: TGTGCCAGCAGCCCAGGGGAGTACTCCTACGAGCAGTACTTC
CDR3 protein: CASSPGEYSYEQYF

V gene: TRBV10-3
clone size: once
J gene: TRBJ1-1
D gene: TRBD1
CDR3 DNA: TGTGCCATCTGGAAGGACAGGGGCTATGGAAACACTGAAGCTTTCTTT
CDR3 protein: CAIWKDRGYGNTEAFF

V gene: TRBV19
clone size: .
J gene: TRBJ2-3
D gene: .
CDR3 DNA: TGTGCCAGTAGGACACTGGCCACAGATACGCAGTATTTT
CDR3 protein: CASRTLATDTQYF

V gene: TRBV25-1
clone size: .
J gene: TRBJ2-3
D gene: .
CDR3 DNA: TGTGCCAGCAGTGAATATCTGTTTAGCACAGATACGCAGTATTTT
CDR3 protein: CASSEYLFSTDTQYF

V gene: TRBV7-6
clone size: .
J gene: TRBJ2-5
D gene: .
CDR3 DNA: TGTGCCAGCAGCTTAGCGCTGGTAGTCGGGCAAGAGACCCAGTACTTC
CDR3 protein: CASSLALVVGQETQYF

V gene: TRBV2
clone size: .
J gene: TRBJ2-2
D gene: TRBD1
CDR3 DNA: TGTGCCAGCAGTGGGGACAGGGCGTCAACCGGGGAGCTGTTTTTT
CDR3 protein: CASSGDRASTGELFF

V gene: TRBV4-1
clone size: .
J gene: TRBJ1-1
D gene: .
CDR3 DNA: TGCGCCAGCAGCCAGGTCATGGACAGATATGAACCGACTGAAGCTTTCTTT
CDR3 protein: CASSQVMDRYEPTEAFF

V gene: TRBV7-9
clone size: .
J gene: TRBJ2-1
D gene: .
CDR3 DNA: TGTGCCAGCAGCCCTTTCCGTGGCCCCTACAATGAGCAGTTCTTC
CDR3 protein: CASSPFRGPYNEQFF

V gene: TRBV28
clone size: .
J gene: TRBJ2-1
D gene: .
CDR3 DNA: TGTGCCAGCAGCCGCCAGGGGTCAAGGGTTTCGGAGCAGTTCTTC
CDR3 protein: CASSRQGSRVSEQFF

V gene: TRBV27
clone size: .
J gene: TRBJ2-3
D gene: .
CDR3 DNA: TGTGCCAGCAGTACGACTACGCAGGGCACAGATACGCAGTATTTT
CDR3 protein: CASSTTTQGTDTQYF

V gene: TRBV5-4
clone size: .
J gene: TRBJ2-1
D gene: .
CDR3 DNA: TGTGCCAGCAGCTTTTTAGGGGGGCAGTTCTTC
CDR3 protein: CASSFLGGQFF

V gene: TRBV7-9
clone size: .
J gene: TRBJ2-7
D gene: .
CDR3 DNA: TGTGCCAGCAGCTTGGGACGGTCCGAGCAGTACTTC
CDR3 protein: CASSLGRSEQYF

V gene: TRBV6-1
clone size: .
J gene: TRBJ2-1
D gene: .
CDR3 DNA: TGTGCCAGCAGTGAAGGGGACGGGAGCTCCTACAATGAGCAGTTCTTC
CDR3 protein: CASSEGDGSSYNEQFF

V gene: TRBV5-6
clone size: .
J gene: TRBJ2-1
D gene: TRBD2
CDR3 DNA: TGTGCCAGCGAGGGACTAGCATACGGTGAGCAGTTCTTC
CDR3 protein: CASEGLAYGEQFF

V gene: TRBV15
clone size: .
J gene: TRBJ2-1
D gene: TRBD2
CDR3 DNA: TGTGCCACCAGCTCCCCCCCGGATAGCGGGGACAACAATGAGCAGTTCTTC
CDR3 protein: CATSSPPDSGDNNEQFF

V gene: TRBV5-5
clone size: .
J gene: TRBJ2-7
D gene: .
CDR3 DNA: TGTGCCAGCAGCTTCTTCGGGGGATCAAACGAGCAGTACTTC
CDR3 protein: CASSFFGGSNEQYF

V gene: TRBV6-1
clone size: once
J gene: TRBJ1-2
D gene: .
CDR3 DNA: TGTGCCAGCACTCCACGGGGGGCGGGCTATGGCTACACCTTC
CDR3 protein: CASTPRGAGYGYTF

V gene: TRBV7-8
clone size: .
J gene: TRBJ2-5
D gene: TRBD1
CDR3 DNA: TGTGCCAGCAGCTACTGGGACAGGGGCCAAGAGACCCAGTACTTC
CDR3 protein: CASSYWDRGQETQYF

V gene: TRBV25-1
clone size: .
J gene: TRBJ2-3
D gene: TRBD2
CDR3 DNA: TGTGCCAGCAGTGAATGGTCCCAGCGGGACCTCACAGATACGCAGTATTTT
CDR3 protein: CASSEWSQRDLTDTQYF

V gene: TRBV27
clone size: .
J gene: TRBJ2-7
D gene: .
CDR3 DNA: TGTGCCAGCAGTTTCATAGGGTCCTTCTACGAGCAGTACTTC
CDR3 protein: CASSFIGSFYEQYF

V gene: TRBV16
clone size: .
J gene: TRBJ2-7
D gene: .
CDR3 DNA: TGTGCCAGCAGCCCTGCGGCGGGTTGGGGGCTCTCCTACGAGCAGTACTTC
CDR3 protein: CASSPAAGWGLSYEQYF

V gene: TRBV30
clone size: once
J gene: TRBJ1-4
D gene: .
CDR3 DNA: TGTGCCTGGGGACCTAGCGGGGCTAATGAAAAACTGTTTTTT
CDR3 protein: CAWGPSGANEKLFF

V gene: TRBV13
clone size: .
J gene: TRBJ2-7
D gene: .
CDR3 DNA: TGTGCCAGCAGCTTAGGCCGCGACTACGAGCAGTACTTC
CDR3 protein: CASSLGRDYEQYF

V gene: TRBV7-9
clone size: .
J gene: TRBJ2-7
D gene: TRBD1
CDR3 DNA: TGTGCCAGCAGCTTAGTTGCCTTGACAGGGGGGACCTACGAGCAGTACTTC
CDR3 protein: CASSLVALTGGTYEQYF

V gene: TRBV7-3
clone size: .
J gene: TRBJ2-5
D gene: TRBD2
CDR3 DNA: TGTGCCAGCAGCTTAGTTCTAGCGGGGGAAGAGACCCAGTACTTC
CDR3 protein: CASSLVLAGEETQYF

V gene: TRBV6-5
clone size: .
J gene: TRBJ2-3
D gene: TRBD2
CDR3 DNA: TGTGCCAGCAGTTCCGGACTAGTGGGGTATTTT
CDR3 protein: CASSSGLVGYF

V gene: TRBV7-8
clone size: .
J gene: TRBJ2-3
D gene: .
CDR3 DNA: TGTGCCAGCACAATATTCGGACTTACTATAACAGATACGCAGTATTTT
CDR3 protein: CASTIFGLTITDTQYF